This TCR beta chain came from a study of T cells in Graves' hyperthyroidism and ophthalmopathy. Germline CDR1 and CDR2: DFQATT and SNEGSKA (reference sequence). This CDR3 is built from 13 residues. The V segment lost 0 bases and the J segment 6 bases; nucleotides outside the gene matches: 2. Uncontrolled infection, other autoimmune disease, pregnancy or lactation disqualified patients from enrolment. TCR beta CDR3 sequences were amplified from RNA transcripts. TCR CDR3 underwent first-round RT-PCR with the HTBI primer set. TCRdb re-called the multiplex PCR reads with MiXCR, one entry per CDR3 protein. The top ten clones hold around 32% of a sample with around 540,000 distinct CDR3 sequences, about 16% of them seen once.

The material sequenced was blood. The receptor was derived from a woman in her 30s with Graves' ophthalmopathy. The rearrangement uses TRBV20-1 and TRBJ2-3; 8 nucleotides agree with TRBD2. This CDR3 reads CSARDRLADTQYF. The CDR3 DNA reads as TGCAGTGCTAGAGATCGACTAGCGGATACGCAGTATTTT.